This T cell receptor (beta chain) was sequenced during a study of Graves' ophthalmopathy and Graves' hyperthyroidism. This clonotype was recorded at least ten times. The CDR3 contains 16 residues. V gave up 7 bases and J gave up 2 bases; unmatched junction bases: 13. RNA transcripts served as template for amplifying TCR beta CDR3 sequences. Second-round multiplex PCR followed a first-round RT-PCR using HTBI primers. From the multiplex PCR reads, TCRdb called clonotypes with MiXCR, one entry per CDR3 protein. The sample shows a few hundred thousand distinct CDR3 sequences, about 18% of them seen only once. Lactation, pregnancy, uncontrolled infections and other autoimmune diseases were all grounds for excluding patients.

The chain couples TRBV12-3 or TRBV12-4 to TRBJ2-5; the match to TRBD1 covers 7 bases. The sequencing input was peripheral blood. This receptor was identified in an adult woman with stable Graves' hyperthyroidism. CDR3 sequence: CASTPRVTGEQETQYF. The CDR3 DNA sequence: TGTGCCAGCACCCCCCGGGTCACAGGGGAACAAGAGACCCAGTACTTC.